The 3 T cell receptor beta chains given below trace back to one sample, sequenced in a study of shared clonotypes between healthy human individuals. CD45RO negativity and positive selection for CCR7 defined naive CD8 cells, a population that excluded terminally differentiated effector memory CD45RA+ cells. Sequencing used immunoSEQ multiplex PCR; TCRdb keeps in-frame clones, though not all of them. The sample has around 1.9 million clones, approximately 94% seen once; the top ten hold about 1.5%. Sequenced: naive CD8+ T cells from PBMCs. These receptors all come from a man younger than 30 in good health. Some clones in this sample may be carry-over from other donors' samples.

The rearrangement joins TRBV30 to TRBJ2-1, with 9 bases fitting TRBD1. The ends lost 0 bases at V and 7 bases at J; junction bases unmatched: 19. The CDR3 consists of 19 residues. Germline V gene data show CDR1 as GTSNPN and CDR2 as SVGIG (reference sequence). This chain's CDR3 is CAWSVLLRDREGLMNEQFF. For the CDR3, the DNA is TGTGCCTGGAGTGTACTTTTAAGGGACAGGGAGGGTTTGATGAATGAGCAGTTCTTC.

This clone was detected once. V gene TRBV19 combines with J gene TRBJ1-3; 7 positions match TRBD1. CDR1 and CDR2 from the germline V gene are LNHDA and SQIVND (reference sequence). This CDR3 is 16 amino acids long. J gave up 1 base and V 7 bases, and 10 bases lay outside the gene matches. The DNA of the CDR3 is TGTGCCAGTAACCAAGACAGGGAAGGTTCTGGAAACACCATATATTTT. Translated, it gives CASNQDREGSGNTIYF.

The rearrangement uses TRBV7-9 and TRBJ2-7; no clear D gene. CDR3 length equals 14 residues. The V end lost 7 bases, the J end lost 3 bases, and 16 bases lay between the germline ends. CDR1 SEHNR and CDR2 FQNEAQ come from the germline V gene (reference sequence). CDR3 sequence reads: CASIFGDGDYEQYF. The CDR3 DNA reads TGTGCCAGCATCTTTGGCGACGGAGACTACGAGCAGTACTTC.